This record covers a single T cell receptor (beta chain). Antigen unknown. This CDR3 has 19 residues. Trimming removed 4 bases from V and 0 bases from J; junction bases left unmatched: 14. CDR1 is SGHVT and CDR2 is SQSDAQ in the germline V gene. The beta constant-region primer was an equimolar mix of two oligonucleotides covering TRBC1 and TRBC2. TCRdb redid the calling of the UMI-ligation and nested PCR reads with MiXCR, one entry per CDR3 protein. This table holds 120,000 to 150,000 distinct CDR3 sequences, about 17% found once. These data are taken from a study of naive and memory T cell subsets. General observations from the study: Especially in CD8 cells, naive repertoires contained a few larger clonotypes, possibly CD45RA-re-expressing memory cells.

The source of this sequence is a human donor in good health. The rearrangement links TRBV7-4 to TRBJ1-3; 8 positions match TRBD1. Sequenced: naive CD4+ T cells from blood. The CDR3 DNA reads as TGTGCCAGCAGCTGGTATTTCCGGTGGGACAGGCACTCTGGAAACACCATATATTTT. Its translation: CASSWYFRWDRHSGNTIYF.